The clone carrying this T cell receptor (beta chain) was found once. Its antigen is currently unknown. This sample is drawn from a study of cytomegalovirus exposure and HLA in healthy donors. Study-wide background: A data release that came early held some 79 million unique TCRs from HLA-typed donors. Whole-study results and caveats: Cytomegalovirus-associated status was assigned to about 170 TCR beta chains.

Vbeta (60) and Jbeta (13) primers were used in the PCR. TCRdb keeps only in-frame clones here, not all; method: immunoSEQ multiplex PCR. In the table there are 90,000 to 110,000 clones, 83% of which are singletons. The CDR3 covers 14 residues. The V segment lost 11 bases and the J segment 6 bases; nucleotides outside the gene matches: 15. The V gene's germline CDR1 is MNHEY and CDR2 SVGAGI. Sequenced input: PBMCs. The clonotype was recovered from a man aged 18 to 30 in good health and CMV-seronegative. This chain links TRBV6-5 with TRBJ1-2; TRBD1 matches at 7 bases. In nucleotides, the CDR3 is TGTGCCGTACGGGATGGAGGGGGCGCCGATGGCTACACCTTC. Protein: CAVRDGGGADGYTF.